This note documents a single TCR beta chain sequence. The data derive from a study of blood T cell repertoires in COVID-19. Background on the study: From the United States, Italy and Spain came samples of acute and convalescent COVID-19.

The repertoire was sequenced with immunoSEQ multiplex PCR; TCRdb's copy has only in-frame clones and lacks some. The table has some 260,000 clones, 75% to 90% seen once. Germline trimming cut 4 bases from V and 3 bases from J; bases unmatched to any gene: 19. This CDR3 comprises 19 residues. The germline gives CDR1 MNHEY, CDR2 SMNVEV (reference sequence). The gene calls are TRBV27 and TRBJ1-1, with 8 bases lining up with TRBD1. The clonotype was recovered from a man aged 35-49 years who had recovered from COVID-19. Input material: PBMCs or T cells enriched from blood (not recorded which). This chain's CDR3 is CASSSDRVGVGFSYTEAFF. In DNA, the CDR3 is TGTGCCAGCAGTTCGGACAGGGTGGGTGTGGGGTTTTCGTACACTGAAGCTTTCTTT.